Presented here are 5 T cell receptor beta chains from one specimen sequenced in a study of CD8 T cells in ankylosing spondylitis. Via MiXCR, TCRdb re-called the 5' RACE reads, giving one row per CDR3 protein. Of around 300,000 distinct CDR3 sequences listed, roughly 10% are singletons. Sequenced input: blood, either unsorted or a sorted T cell fraction (not recorded which). The receptors here all came from a female donor with ankylosing spondylitis or in good health (not recorded which).

Ten or more counts support this clonotype. This chain uses TRBV27 with TRBJ2-1; 10 bases line up with TRBD2. V was pared by 6 bases and J by 11 bases, with 10 bases of the junction left unmatched. CDR1 is MNHEY and CDR2 is SMNVEV in the germline V gene (reference sequence). This CDR3 is built from 14 residues. The CDR3 loop reads CASRRQVTSGKQFF. CDR3 bases: TGTGCCAGCAGAAGACAGGTAACTAGCGGGAAGCAGTTCTTC.

There are many counts of this clonotype. V gene TRBV29-1 combines with J gene TRBJ2-1, with D tentatively TRBD2 (6 bases). Per germline, CDR1 SQVTM and CDR2 ANQGSEA. V was clipped by 4 bases and J by 1 base, with 11 bases between them. The CDR3 spans 14 residues. Here the CDR3 DNA reads TGCAGCGTTGGCCCGGGACTTTCCTACAATGAGCAGTTCTTC. Translated: CSVGPGLSYNEQFF.

The rearrangement uses TRBV2 and TRBJ2-3; TRBD2 matches 7 bases. This CDR3 is 12 amino acids long. With V trimmed by 9 bases and J by 2 bases, 2 bases remained unmatched. CDR1 is SNHLY, CDR2 FYNNEI, per germline. CDR3 sequence reads: CARAGITDTQYF. For the CDR3, the DNA is TGTGCCAGAGCGGGGATCACAGATACGCAGTATTTT.

Many counts were recorded for this clonotype. The rearrangement links TRBV3-1 to TRBJ2-2; D might be TRBD1 or TRBD2, each matching 5 bases. Germline V lookup: CDR1 LGHDT, CDR2 YNNKEL (reference sequence). Trimming took 1 base from V and 5 from J, leaving 11 bases between them. CDR3 length: 15 residues. DNA for the CDR3: TGTGCCAGCAGCCAAGGAGGGGCCGAAACCGGGGAGCTGTTTTTT. As protein: CASSQGGAETGELFF.

This clonotype was counted at least ten times. The genes are TRBV20-1 and TRBJ1-1; 8 nucleotides align to TRBD1. The germline CDR1 and CDR2 sequences are DFQATT and SNEGSKA (reference sequence). V lost 3 bases to trimming and J lost 5 bases; unmatched junction nucleotides: 11. The CDR3 is 15 amino acids. The CDR3 sequence: CSASVPARGQTEAFF. The CDR3 DNA reads as TGCAGTGCTAGCGTCCCCGCCAGGGGGCAGACTGAAGCTTTCTTT.